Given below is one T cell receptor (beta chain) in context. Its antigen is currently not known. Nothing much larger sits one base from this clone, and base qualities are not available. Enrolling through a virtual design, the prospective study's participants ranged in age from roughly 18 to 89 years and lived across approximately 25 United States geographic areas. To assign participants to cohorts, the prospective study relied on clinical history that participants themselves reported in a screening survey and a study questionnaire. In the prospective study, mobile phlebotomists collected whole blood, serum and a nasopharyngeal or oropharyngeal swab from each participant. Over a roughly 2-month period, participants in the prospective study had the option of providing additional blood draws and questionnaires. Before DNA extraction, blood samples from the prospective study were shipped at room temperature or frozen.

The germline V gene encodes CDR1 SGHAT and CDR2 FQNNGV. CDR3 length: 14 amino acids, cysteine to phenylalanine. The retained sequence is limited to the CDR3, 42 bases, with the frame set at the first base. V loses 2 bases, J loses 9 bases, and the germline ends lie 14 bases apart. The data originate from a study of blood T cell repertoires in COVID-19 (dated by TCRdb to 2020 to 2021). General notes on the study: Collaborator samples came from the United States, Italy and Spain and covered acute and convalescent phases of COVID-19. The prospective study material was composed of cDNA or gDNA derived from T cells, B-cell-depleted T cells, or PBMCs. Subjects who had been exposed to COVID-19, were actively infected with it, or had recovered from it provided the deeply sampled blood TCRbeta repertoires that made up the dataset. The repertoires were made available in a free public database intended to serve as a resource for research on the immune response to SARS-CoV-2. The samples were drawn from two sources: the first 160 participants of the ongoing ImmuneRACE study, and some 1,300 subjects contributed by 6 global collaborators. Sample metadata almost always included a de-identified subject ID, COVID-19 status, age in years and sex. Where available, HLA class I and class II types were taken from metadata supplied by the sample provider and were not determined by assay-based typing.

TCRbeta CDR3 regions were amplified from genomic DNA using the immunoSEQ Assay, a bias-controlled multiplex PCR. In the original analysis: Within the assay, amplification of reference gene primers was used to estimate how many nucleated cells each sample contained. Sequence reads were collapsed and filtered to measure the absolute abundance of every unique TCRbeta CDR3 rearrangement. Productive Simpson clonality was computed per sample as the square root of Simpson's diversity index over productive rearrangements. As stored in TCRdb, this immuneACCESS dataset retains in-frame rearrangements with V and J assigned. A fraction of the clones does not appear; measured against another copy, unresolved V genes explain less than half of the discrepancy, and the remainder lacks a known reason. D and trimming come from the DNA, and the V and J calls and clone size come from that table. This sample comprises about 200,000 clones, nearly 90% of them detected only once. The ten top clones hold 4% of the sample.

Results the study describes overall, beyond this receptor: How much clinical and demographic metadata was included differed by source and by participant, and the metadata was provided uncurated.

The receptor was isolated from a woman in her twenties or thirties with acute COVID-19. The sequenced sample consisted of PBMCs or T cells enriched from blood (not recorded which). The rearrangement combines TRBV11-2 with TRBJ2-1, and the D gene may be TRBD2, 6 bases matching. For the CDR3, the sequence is CASSLSRRGGEQFF. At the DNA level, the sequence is TGTGCCAGCAGCTTAAGTCGGAGGGGCGGTGAGCAGTTCTTC.